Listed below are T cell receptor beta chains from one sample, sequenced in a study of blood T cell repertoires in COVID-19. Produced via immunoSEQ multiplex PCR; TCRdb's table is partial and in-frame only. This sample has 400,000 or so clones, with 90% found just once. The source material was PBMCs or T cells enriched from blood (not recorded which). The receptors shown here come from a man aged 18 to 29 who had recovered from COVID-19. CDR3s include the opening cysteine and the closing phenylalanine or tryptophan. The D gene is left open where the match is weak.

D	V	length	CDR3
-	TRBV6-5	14	CASNKGGANEKLFF
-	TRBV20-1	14	CSASIAGSTSPLHF
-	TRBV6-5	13	CASSSQGNTEAFF
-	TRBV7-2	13	CASSLSRDTEAFF
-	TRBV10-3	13	CAISGDKGVPLHF
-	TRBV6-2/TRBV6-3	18	CASSNGRRGGVPGYGYTF
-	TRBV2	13	CASSVLGNGELFF
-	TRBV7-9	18	CASSLDLMGDRLTDGYTF
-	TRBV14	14	CASSPGGLGQTQYF
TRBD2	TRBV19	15	CASSIYSGSGNEQFF
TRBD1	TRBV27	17	CASSLQYGQGVVGELFF
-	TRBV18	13	CASSPKSEGIHTF
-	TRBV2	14	CASSVSGVQETQYF
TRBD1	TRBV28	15	CASSQYRGRTDTQYF
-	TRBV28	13	CASRLGPDTEAFF
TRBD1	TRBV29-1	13	CSFRDRGTDTQYF
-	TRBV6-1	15	CASSDGQGIYQPQHF
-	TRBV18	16	CASSPAPLLDYNEQFF
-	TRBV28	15	CASTPSRVAGYEQYF
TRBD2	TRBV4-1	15	CASSPMEREGYEQYF
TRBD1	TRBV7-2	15	CASSAGGGNSYEQYF
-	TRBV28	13	CASSFSRTVGYTF
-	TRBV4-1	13	CASSLHNRNTIYF
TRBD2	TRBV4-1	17	CASSQEPPGGPGNTQYF
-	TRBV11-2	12	CASSLRLYEQYF
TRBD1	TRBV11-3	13	CASSVQGATEAFF
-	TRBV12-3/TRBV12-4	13	CASSLFAGVGYTF
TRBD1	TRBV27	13	CASVGQIPYEQYF
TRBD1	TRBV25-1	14	CASSVSQGGTEAFF
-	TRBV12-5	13	CASGLTGFYGYTF
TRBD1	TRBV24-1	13	CATRGQTDQPQHF
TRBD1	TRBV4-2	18	CASSQEPGRGAYNYGYTF
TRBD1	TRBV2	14	CASCRDRSDQPQHF
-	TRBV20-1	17	CSASSPREGPDNTEAFF
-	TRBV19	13	CASSMTASYEQYF
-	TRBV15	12	CATSTRTNEQFF
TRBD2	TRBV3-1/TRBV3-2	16	CASSQEKTGGQETQYF
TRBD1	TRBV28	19	CASNNKTGGAGLSNQPQHF
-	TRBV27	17	CASSGSGQLSGANVLTF
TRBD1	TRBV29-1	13	CSCSGQLNTEAFF
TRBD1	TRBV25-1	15	CASSSTGTGDNGYTF
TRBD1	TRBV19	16	CASSRLGQAMNTEAFF
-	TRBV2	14	CASSARSADQPQHF
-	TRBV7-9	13	CASSLYEGGPQHF
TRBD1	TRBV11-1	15	CASSLGHTGGSTQYF
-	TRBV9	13	CASSVATQETQYF
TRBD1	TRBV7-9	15	CASSIYRGRDTEAFF
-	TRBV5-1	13	CASQARPTDTQYF
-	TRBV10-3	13	CAISERQGEEQYF
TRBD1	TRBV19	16	CASSKTSSGTGYGYTF
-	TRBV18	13	CASSPGINSPLHF
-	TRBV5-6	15	CASSLKGQPARVQHF
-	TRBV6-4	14	CASRNGTSHNEQFF
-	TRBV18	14	CASSRGGTGIEAFF